The text below deals with one T cell receptor beta chain. The CDR3 is made up of 14 amino acids. The V and J ends lost 2 bases and 5 bases respectively, with 13 bases between them. These data originate in a study of CD8 T cells in Susac syndrome. The RNA input was about 0.45 to 1 ug, and it was reverse transcribed with random hexamers. Amplification of TCR beta CDR3 spanned 54 Vbeta and 13 Jbeta via immunoSEQ multiplex PCR. TCRdb redid the calling of the immunoSEQ multiplex PCR reads with MiXCR, one entry per CDR3 protein. The table records 60,000 to 75,000 distinct CDR3 sequences, 95% of them present only once. Negative isolation was applied to CD8+ and CD4+ T cells, and FACS enrichment was applied to TEMRA cells.

The receptor's source is a human donor in good health. Sequenced material: CD8+ T cells from PBMCs. The chain combines TRBV23-1 with TRBJ2-7, with a weak D call TRBD2 (6 bases). TRBV23-1 is assigned to the ORF class and has an uncertain function. The CDR3 loop is CASSQQTSFHEQYV. The CDR3, as DNA: TGCGCCAGCAGTCAACAGACTAGTTTCCACGAGCAGTACGTC.